The T cell receptor (beta chain) under discussion was sequenced for a study of blood T cells in healthy people across ages. Notes on the study in general: Per million T cells, the diversity of TCR beta decreased roughly linearly as age advanced.

There are 15 residues in the CDR3. Germline assignment: CDR1 SGDLS and CDR2 YYNGEE. The V end was cut by 2 bases, the J end by 6 bases, with 17 bases between. As for this clonotype: What it binds is not known.

Alongside a J-beta primer mix, a sample-barcoded 5' primer served in a second PCR lasting 7 to 11 cycles. A tag from a template-switch adaptor with 12 random nucleotides marked each cDNA molecule. From the 5' RACE reads, TCRdb called clonotypes with MiXCR, one entry per CDR3 protein. The sample lists about 670,000 distinct CDR3 sequences, 40% to 50% occurring once. The specimen was blood. The sequence was collected from a man aged 80 or over in good health. The gene calls are TRBV9 and TRBJ1-2, with D unclear. The CDR3 here is CASSVRAEPGDGYTF. The CDR3, as DNA: TGTGCCAGCAGCGTCCGGGCAGAACCCGGGGATGGCTACACCTTC.